This T cell receptor (beta chain) was sequenced during a study of T cell responses to AZD1222 COVID-19 vaccine. The CDR3 runs 14 residues. Per germline, CDR1 SGHTA and CDR2 FQGNSA. The J segment lost 15 bases and the V segment lost 1 base, leaving 5 bases of the junction unmatched. Clones were read by immunoSEQ multiplex PCR, and TCRdb kept only the in-frame ones, dropping some. There are roughly 85,000 clones in the sample; approximately 87% occur only once, and around 6.7% lies in the top ten. This material consisted of peripheral blood, taken on day 0 of AZD1222 vaccination. The sequence was collected from an adult in good health. This sequence joins TRBV7-2 and TRBJ1-6; 11 bases align to TRBD1. The CDR3 nucleotides read TGTGCCAGCAGCTTAGGGACAGGGGGCTATCTCCTCCACTTT. Its protein product is CASSLGTGGYLLHF.